This T cell receptor (beta chain) was obtained from a study of OX40 agonist ivuxolimab in advanced cancers. Study observations and caveats: At 0.1 to 3.0 mg/kg, CD4+ and CD8+ blood T cells expanded clonally by week 6.

V lost 4 bases, J lost 7 bases, and 7 bases stayed unmatched. The length of the CDR3 is 14 residues. Germline CDR1 SGHNT, CDR2 YYREEE (reference sequence). With regard to this clone: Its specificity is not known.

Assay: immunoSEQ multiplex PCR; the TCRdb copy retains only in-frame clones and omits some. Counted here are around 150,000 clones, 90% to 95% occurring once; the ten biggest clones make up around 0.28%. This chain joins TRBV5-4 and TRBJ1-2; 10 positions match TRBD1. Sequenced material: CD4+ or CD8+ T cells sorted from blood, taken in a trial of the OX40 agonist ivuxolimab. The clonotype comes from an adult with an advanced solid tumor such as melanoma, head and neck, liver or kidney cancer. CDR3 protein: CASSRTGGLGGYTF. CDR3 nucleotide sequence: TGTGCCAGCAGCCGGACAGGGGGTTTGGGTGGCTACACCTTC.